The source of this T cell receptor beta chain is a study of T cell repertoires in cytomegalovirus infection. Study as a whole: Recently described HLA-C-restricted plus well-studied HLA-B-restricted CMV epitopes were used.

The junction had 9 bases not matched to a gene; V was cut back by 2 bases and J by 2 bases. This CDR3 contains 17 residues. From germline, CDR1 is MNHEY and CDR2 SVGEGT. Worth noting for this clonotype: Its antigen is unidentified.

TCRdb reprocessed the reads via MiXCR and lists one record per CDR3 protein. The data show around 900,000 distinct CDR3 sequences, with more than 25% seen just once and around 15% held by the top ten. This TCR was recovered from a human donor in good health (CMV status not recorded). Some clones in this sample may be carry-over from other donors' samples. The chain joins TRBV6-2 or TRBV6-3 to TRBJ2-3; 8 positions agree with TRBD2. Material: cultured CD8+ T cells from PBMCs, obtained from culture after CMV antigen stimulation. The chain's CDR3 is CASSYPSRAGDTDTQYF. In DNA, the CDR3 is TGTGCCAGCAGTTACCCCTCGCGAGCGGGGGACACAGATACGCAGTATTTT.